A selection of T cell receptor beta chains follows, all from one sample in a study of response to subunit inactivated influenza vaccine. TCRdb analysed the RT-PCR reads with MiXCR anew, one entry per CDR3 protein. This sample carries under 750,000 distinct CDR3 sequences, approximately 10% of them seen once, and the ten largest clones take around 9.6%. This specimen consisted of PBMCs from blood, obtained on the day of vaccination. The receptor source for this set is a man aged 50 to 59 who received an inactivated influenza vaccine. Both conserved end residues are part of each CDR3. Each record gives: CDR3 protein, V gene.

cdr3_aa: CASSLRAAGYTF
v_call: TRBV5-6

cdr3_aa: CSVDRRLADTQYF
v_call: TRBV29-1

cdr3_aa: CATSDPGLAGSPEQFF
v_call: TRBV24-1

cdr3_aa: CASSLEFEKLFF
v_call: TRBV5-1

cdr3_aa: CAWGTGYRGELFF
v_call: TRBV30

cdr3_aa: CASSSPLLGAGNQPQHF
v_call: TRBV7-8

cdr3_aa: CASSPSVDSSYEQYF
v_call: TRBV6-2/TRBV6-3

cdr3_aa: CAISAGTSSTGELFF
v_call: TRBV10-3

cdr3_aa: CASSLLADSSYNEQFF
v_call: TRBV9

cdr3_aa: CSAGGQHTGELFF
v_call: TRBV20-1

cdr3_aa: CASKAIYNSPLHF
v_call: TRBV2

cdr3_aa: CASSLEGGRANYGYTF
v_call: TRBV5-1

cdr3_aa: CSARTGSDSNQPQHF
v_call: TRBV20-1

cdr3_aa: CASSGTALAGDTQYF
v_call: TRBV27

cdr3_aa: CSARGFRGTSGRDQETQYF
v_call: TRBV20-1

cdr3_aa: CASSASTGVNYEQYF
v_call: TRBV9

cdr3_aa: CATSEMGQGANYEQYF
v_call: TRBV24-1

cdr3_aa: CASRVQGLYEQFF
v_call: TRBV5-1

cdr3_aa: CASSVYRPGPAADTQYF
v_call: TRBV5-1

cdr3_aa: CASKKTGFGNTIYF
v_call: TRBV4-1

cdr3_aa: CSASDRQGASYNEQFF
v_call: TRBV20-1

cdr3_aa: CASSLGLAGDQQYF
v_call: TRBV5-1

cdr3_aa: CASSLNSGGYQPQHF
v_call: TRBV5-1

cdr3_aa: CASSPYAGGDNGYTF
v_call: TRBV5-1